This T cell receptor beta chain was observed in a study of identical twins. Overall study findings and caveats: Out-of-frame beta chain sequences displayed weaker excess sharing between twins. Insertions were reduced in abundant cord blood beta clonotypes but not in memory repertoires. Out-of-frame alpha sequences common to twins exhibited an excess of low generation probability.

Template switching (which added a universal primer site) was used, and cDNA carried unique molecular identifiers. TCRdb ran MiXCR on the 5' RACE reads and lists one entry per CDR3 protein. The data show approximately 590,000 distinct CDR3 sequences, 9.6% seen once. Germline V CDR1 and CDR2: GTSNPN, SVGIG (reference sequence). Trimming cost V 3 bases and J 3 bases, with 11 bases left between them. CDR3 size: 14 residues. Comments on this clonotype: Its antigen remains unidentified.

This same sample was also part of a study on yellow fever vaccine responses in identical twins.

This receptor was identified in a woman between 18 and 29 years old in good health. The sequencing input was PBMCs. This chain joins TRBV30 and TRBJ2-2; tentatively, D is TRBD1 (5 bases). CDR3 DNA sequence: TGTGCCTGGAGCGCTAGGGGTTACACCGGGGAGCTGTTTTTT. Its protein is CAWSARGYTGELFF.